This is a list of T cell receptor beta chains from one sample in a study of spatial heterogeneity in lung cancer. TCRdb redid the calling of the 5' RACE reads with MiXCR, one entry per CDR3 protein. The data contain approximately 40,000 distinct CDR3 sequences, approximately 6.2% of them singletons. The sequenced sample was PBMCs, obtained at surgery. The receptors stem from a female donor with early-stage non-small cell lung cancer. Each CDR3 is given with its conserved first and last residue. The D gene is left open where the match is weak. Some rows mark clone size as missing; the rest say once, few, many or name a class of expanded clone.

V gene,D gene,clone size,J gene,CDR3 DNA,CDR3 protein
TRBV6-5,TRBD2,.,TRBJ2-7,TGTGCCAGCAGTTACTCGGGGGGACTACCTTCCTACGAGCAGTACTTC,CASSYSGGLPSYEQYF
TRBV27,.,many,TRBJ2-7,TGTGCCAGCAGTTTGTCCGGCCCCCGGGGCTACGAGCAGTACTTC,CASSLSGPRGYEQYF
TRBV27,.,.,TRBJ2-1,TGTGCCAGCAGTATCACTAGCTTTTCCTACAATGAGCAGTTCTTC,CASSITSFSYNEQFF
TRBV7-2,.,few,TRBJ2-3,TGTGCCAGCAGCTTAAGCGCGGCAGATACGCAGTATTTT,CASSLSAADTQYF
TRBV28,TRBD1,many,TRBJ1-1,TGTGCCAGCAGACCTGACAGGGCCGGGACTGAAGCTTTCTTT,CASRPDRAGTEAFF
TRBV3-1,.,many,TRBJ1-4,TGTGCCAGCAGCCAGGCTGCAACTAATGAAAAACTGTTTTTT,CASSQAATNEKLFF
TRBV7-8,.,.,TRBJ1-1,TGTGCCAGCAGCCCAATGGAATCGAACACTGAAGCTTTCTTT,CASSPMESNTEAFF
TRBV28,TRBD2,many,TRBJ2-3,TGTGCCAGCAGGGCGTGGACTAGTCTGGGGCCAGATACGCAGTATTTT,CASRAWTSLGPDTQYF
TRBV12-3/TRBV12-4,.,.,TRBJ2-7,TGTGCCAGCAGTCTCAGGGCAGACTTGAATCTCTACGAGCAGTACTTC,CASSLRADLNLYEQYF
TRBV24-1,.,.,TRBJ1-1,TGTGCCACCAGTGAGCGACAATCGAACACTGAAGCTTTCTTT,CATSERQSNTEAFF
TRBV5-1,.,.,TRBJ1-1,TGCGCCAGCAGCTTCACACTGAACACTGAAGCTTTCTTT,CASSFTLNTEAFF
TRBV15,.,few,TRBJ2-6,TGTGCCACCCGGGGAGCCTCTGGGGCCAACGTCCTGACTTTC,CATRGASGANVLTF
TRBV24-1,.,.,TRBJ2-5,TGTGCCACCAGTGATTCGACGGTGCAAGAGACCCAGTACTTC,CATSDSTVQETQYF
TRBV28,TRBD1,few,TRBJ2-7,TGTGCCAGCAGAGTTTTGGGACAGGGGAGAATTAGCTCCTACGAGCAGTACTTC,CASRVLGQGRISSYEQYF
TRBV12-3/TRBV12-4,TRBD2,many,TRBJ2-1,TGTGCCAGCAGAGCTCTAGCGGGGAGGGGTGAGCAGTTCTTC,CASRALAGRGEQFF
TRBV28,TRBD1,many,TRBJ2-7,TGTGCCAGCAAGAGGGGACAGCAATCCTACGAGCAGTACTTC,CASKRGQQSYEQYF
TRBV7-2,.,.,TRBJ1-6,TGTGCCAGCAGCCCCGGACGGATGGATTCACCCCTCCACTTT,CASSPGRMDSPLHF
TRBV6-2/TRBV6-3,.,many,TRBJ2-7,TGTGCCAGCAGTTACAAGGGATACGAGCAGTACTTC,CASSYKGYEQYF
TRBV5-4,TRBD1,.,TRBJ1-1,TGTGCCAGCAGTCAGCGGGACAGGGACACTGAAGCTTTCTTT,CASSQRDRDTEAFF
TRBV5-5,.,many,TRBJ1-1,TGTGCCAGCAGGTATACAGTGGTGAACACTGAAGCTTTCTTT,CASRYTVVNTEAFF
TRBV30,TRBD2,few,TRBJ2-3,TGTGCCGGGACTAGCGGGGGTGATACGCAGTATTTT,CAGTSGGDTQYF
TRBV3-1,.,many,TRBJ2-3,TGTGCCAGCAGCCAAACCACAGATACGCAGTATTTT,CASSQTTDTQYF
TRBV7-2,TRBD2,.,TRBJ2-4,TGTGCCAGCAGCCCCCGTTCGAAGCGGGGGGGATTTGGCATTCAGTACTTC,CASSPRSKRGGFGIQYF
TRBV7-8,.,few,TRBJ2-5,TGTGCCAGCAGCCCTCTTGTGGGGGAGACCCAGTACTTC,CASSPLVGETQYF
TRBV7-9,TRBD2,.,TRBJ2-5,TGTGCCAGCAGCTACTTTGGGACTAGCGGCCAAGAGACCCAGTACTTC,CASSYFGTSGQETQYF
TRBV24-1,TRBD1,few,TRBJ2-6,TGTGCCACCGAGGACAGGGTACCTTCTGGGGCCAACGTCCTGACTTTC,CATEDRVPSGANVLTF
TRBV9,.,many,TRBJ1-2,TGTGCCAGCAGCCCCGAGCGAACCTATGGCTACACCTTC,CASSPERTYGYTF
TRBV7-9,.,many,TRBJ2-3,TGTGCCAGCAGCTTTGGGGTCAGCACAGATACGCAGTATTTT,CASSFGVSTDTQYF
TRBV6-5,.,.,TRBJ2-1,TGTGCCAGCAGTAACCGTCACAATGAGCAGTTCTTC,CASSNRHNEQFF
TRBV27,TRBD2,many,TRBJ2-1,TGTGCCAGCAGTCGAACGCCTAGCGGGGGGGCCATTAGGGATTCCTTC,CASSRTPSGGAIRDSF
TRBV5-6,TRBD2,many,TRBJ2-1,TGTGCCAGCAGCCGCTCTCGTAGCGGGGGGGCCCATGAGCAGTTCTTC,CASSRSRSGGAHEQFF
TRBV5-1,.,many,TRBJ2-6,TGCGCCAGTAGGGACACCCTCTCTGGGGCCAACGTCCTGACTTTC,CASRDTLSGANVLTF
TRBV11-2,.,.,TRBJ2-5,TGTGCCAGCAGCCGCCTGCCGGGGGCAGGAGAGACCCAGTACTTC,CASSRLPGAGETQYF
TRBV27,.,many,TRBJ2-5,TGTGCCAGCAGTTTATCCTCGTACCAAGAGACCCAGTACTTC,CASSLSSYQETQYF
TRBV5-1,TRBD1,few,TRBJ1-1,TGCGCCAGCAGCTTGGCCACGGGCAGGGGGGCTGAAGCTTTCTTT,CASSLATGRGAEAFF
TRBV2,.,.,TRBJ2-2,TGTGCCAGCAGGGGTTCGGGGACCGGGGAGCTGTTTTTT,CASRGSGTGELFF
TRBV18,.,.,TRBJ2-5,TGTGCCAGCTCACCGTCACAGGTCCAAGAGACCCAGTACTTC,CASSPSQVQETQYF
TRBV7-7,.,few,TRBJ2-3,TGTGCCAGCAGCTTAGTGGGCGACGATACGCAGTATTTT,CASSLVGDDTQYF
TRBV28,TRBD2,many,TRBJ2-3,TGTGCCAGCAGGGGCTGGGCTAGCGGTAGCACAGATACGCAGTATTTT,CASRGWASGSTDTQYF
TRBV12-3/TRBV12-4,TRBD2,.,TRBJ2-3,TGTGCCAGCAGTCGACCATTAGCGGGGCTCACAGATACGCAGTATTTT,CASSRPLAGLTDTQYF
TRBV29-1,.,few,TRBJ2-2,TGCAGCGTTTCCCAAGCCAGGGGAAACACCGGGGAGCTGTTTTTT,CSVSQARGNTGELFF
TRBV29-1,.,many,TRBJ2-2,TGCAGCGTTGAGGTCAGATTTACCGGGGAGCTGTTTTTT,CSVEVRFTGELFF
TRBV2,TRBD1,many,TRBJ2-7,TGTGCCAGCATTCTGGGGACAGGGTTTAACTACGAGCAGTACTTC,CASILGTGFNYEQYF
TRBV7-2,TRBD1,few,TRBJ2-7,TGTGCCAGCAGCCAGGACAGGTACGAGCAGTACTTC,CASSQDRYEQYF
TRBV27,TRBD1,few,TRBJ1-2,TGTGCCAGCAGTTTAGGACAGGGGGGGACTAACTATGGCTACACCTTC,CASSLGQGGTNYGYTF
TRBV14,.,.,TRBJ2-3,TGTGCCAGCAGCCCCCGGGGGAACACAGATACGCAGTATTTT,CASSPRGNTDTQYF
TRBV20-1,.,many,TRBJ1-6,TGCAGTGCTTTGGGGCCGATAGACATATCGTTCCGGAATTCACCCCTCCACTTT,CSALGPIDISFRNSPLHF
TRBV27,.,many,TRBJ2-1,TGTGCCAGCTCCCGGACCTACAATGAGCAGTTCTTC,CASSRTYNEQFF
TRBV24-1,.,many,TRBJ1-1,TGTGCCACCAGTGATTCGGGAGTTGAAGCTTTCTTT,CATSDSGVEAFF
TRBV15,TRBD1,few,TRBJ2-2,TGTGCCACCAGCTCTGCCGGGACAGCACGATCCGGGGAGCTGTTTTTT,CATSSAGTARSGELFF
TRBV3-1,TRBD2,many,TRBJ2-1,TGTGCCAGCACCAAAGCGGGGGCCAATGAGCAGTTCTTC,CASTKAGANEQFF
TRBV11-2,TRBD1,many,TRBJ2-1,TGTGCCAGCAGCGCGGCGGGACAGGGGGCCAACAATGAGCAGTTCTTC,CASSAAGQGANNEQFF